The rows below give T cell receptor beta chains drawn from one sample of a study of blood T cells in healthy people across ages. TCRdb re-called the 5' RACE reads through MiXCR, storing one row per CDR3 protein. The table lists 1,500,000 or so distinct CDR3 sequences, approximately 39% of them singletons. The sequenced sample was blood. These receptors all come from a woman aged 18-29 years in good health. CDR3s include the opening cysteine and the closing phenylalanine or tryptophan. The order of the fields is clone size, V gene, D gene, J gene, CDR3 DNA, CDR3 protein. A D gene is named only where the DNA matches it firmly. Part of the rows lack a size; the others show once, few, many or a class for expanded clones.

NA	TRBV20-1	TRBD2	TRBJ2-7	TGCAGTGCGGCTCCCGGGACTAGCGGGAGTGTTTTGAGCTACGAGCAGTACTTC	CSAAPGTSGSVLSYEQYF
few	TRBV5-1	TRBD1	TRBJ2-3	TGCGCCAGCAGCTGGACAGGGGGCCCGGGCACAGATACGCAGTATTTT	CASSWTGGPGTDTQYF
NA	TRBV7-2	NA	TRBJ2-3	TGTGCCAGCAGCTTAGAAGCTTACAGCACAGATACGCAGTATTTT	CASSLEAYSTDTQYF
few	TRBV7-2	TRBD2	TRBJ2-7	TGTGCCAGCAGCTTAGAGTTTGCGGGGGGCCCCTTCTACGAGCAGTACTTC	CASSLEFAGGPFYEQYF
few	TRBV13	TRBD1	TRBJ2-7	TGTGCCAGCAGCACAGGGACAGGGTGGGAACACGAGCAGTACTTC	CASSTGTGWEHEQYF
NA	TRBV4-3	NA	TRBJ1-4	TGCGCCAGCAGCCGGGCCCTACAGGGACGCAATGAAAAACTGTTTTTT	CASSRALQGRNEKLFF
NA	TRBV3-1	TRBD1	TRBJ1-1	TGTGCCAGCAGCCAGCGGGACAGGGGAACTGAAGCTTTCTTT	CASSQRDRGTEAFF
few	TRBV4-3	TRBD2	TRBJ2-1	TGCGCCAGCAGCCAAGATCCTCCGGGGGGGCCAAATGAGCAGTTCTTC	CASSQDPPGGPNEQFF
few	TRBV4-3	NA	TRBJ1-1	TGCGCCAGCAGCCCATGGGTCAGGGATAACACTGAAGCTTTCTTT	CASSPWVRDNTEAFF
once	TRBV27	NA	TRBJ2-5	TGTGCCAGCAGGCGAGGGGACAATGAGCAGTACTTC	CASRRGDNEQYF
NA	TRBV25-1	NA	TRBJ2-5	TGTGCCAGCAGTGAGTATGCTGCCAATGAGCAGTACTTC	CASSEYAANEQYF
NA	TRBV10-3	TRBD1	TRBJ2-7	TGTGCCACGAGACAAGACCGGGACAGGGGACGTGTTGACTACGAGCAGTACTTC	CATRQDRDRGRVDYEQYF
NA	TRBV5-1	NA	TRBJ2-2	TGCGCCAGCAGCCAGGGTAGCTGGAACACCGGGGAGCTGTTTTTT	CASSQGSWNTGELFF
once	TRBV20-1	TRBD2	TRBJ2-1	TGCAGTACTAACTTTGGCGGGAGTTACAATGAGCAGTTCTTC	CSTNFGGSYNEQFF
NA	TRBV20-1	NA	TRBJ2-1	TGCAGTGCTAGAGTGGGGGGGGCGGGTAATGAGCAGTTCTTC	CSARVGGAGNEQFF
few	TRBV3-1	NA	TRBJ2-5	TGTGCCAGCAGCCCCCGCTCGTCGTACAAGTATGAGCAGTACTTC	CASSPRSSYKYEQYF
NA	TRBV20-1	NA	TRBJ2-5	TGCAGTGCTAAGGTTGGGGTAGAGACCCAGTACTTC	CSAKVGVETQYF
many	TRBV10-3	NA	TRBJ2-7	TGTGCCATCAGTGAGGGCAGGGAGCACCACGAGCAGTACTTC	CAISEGREHHEQYF
few	TRBV29-1	NA	TRBJ1-1	TGCAGCGTTACAACCAGGGGCCCTGAAGCTTTCTTT	CSVTTRGPEAFF
NA	TRBV27	TRBD1	TRBJ2-7	TGTGCCAGCAGGGACAGGGGGTATTACAATGAGCAGTACTTC	CASRDRGYYNEQYF
NA	TRBV6-5	TRBD1	TRBJ1-5	TGTGCCAGCAGACGGACAGGGAGAAATCAGCCCCAGCATTTT	CASRRTGRNQPQHF
NA	TRBV9	NA	TRBJ1-1	TGTGCCAGCAGCGTAGGGGACGGGTATGAAGTTTTCTTT	CASSVGDGYEVFF
NA	TRBV27	TRBD2	TRBJ2-3	TGTGCCAGCAGTAACCCCTTTGCGGGGGGGAGATCAGATACGCAGTATTTT	CASSNPFAGGRSDTQYF
once	TRBV6-9	NA	TRBJ2-1	TGTGCCAGCAGCCGCGTTGGACAGATAAGCTATGAGCAGTTCTTC	CASSRVGQISYEQFF
NA	TRBV7-2	NA	TRBJ1-6	TGTGCCAGCAGCTTAAAGGCTACAGGGCATGCCTATAATTCACCCCTCCACTTT	CASSLKATGHAYNSPLHF
NA	TRBV12-3/TRBV12-4	TRBD1	TRBJ2-1	TGTGCCAGCAGTTTAGCCCCGCCCGGGACAGGGATTATACATGAGCAGTTCTTC	CASSLAPPGTGIIHEQFF
NA	TRBV11-2	TRBD1	TRBJ1-4	TGTGCCAGCAGGCCGGGGAGGGGGCTACGGTATGAAAAACTGTTTTTT	CASRPGRGLRYEKLFF
NA	TRBV2	TRBD2	TRBJ2-7	TGTGCCAGCAGTGAACTAACTAGCGCTTACAATGAGCAGTACTTC	CASSELTSAYNEQYF
NA	TRBV25-1	NA	TRBJ2-5	TGTGCCAGCAGTTCCCCGACTTTGGGCCGACAGTACTTC	CASSSPTLGRQYF
NA	TRBV12-3/TRBV12-4	NA	TRBJ1-2	TGTGCCAGCAGTCCGGGGTTCACCAACTATGGCTACACCTTC	CASSPGFTNYGYTF
NA	TRBV7-9	NA	TRBJ2-2	TGTGCCAGCAGCTACAGACTAGTCTCCGGGGAGCTGTTTTTT	CASSYRLVSGELFF
NA	TRBV20-1	NA	TRBJ1-5	TGCAGTGCTCGGGGGGGAACCGGACAGCCCCAGCATTTT	CSARGGTGQPQHF
few	TRBV4-1	NA	TRBJ1-2	TGCGCCAGCAGCCAAGAGGAGGAGACGGTTAACTATGGCTACACCTTC	CASSQEEETVNYGYTF
NA	TRBV7-6	TRBD2	TRBJ2-3	TGTGCCAGCAGCTTAGCCCCCAGCGGGATGAGCACAGATACGCAGTATTTT	CASSLAPSGMSTDTQYF
NA	TRBV27	TRBD1	TRBJ2-7	TGTGCCAGCAGTTTGCGCCAGGACAGGGGGCCCTCCTACGAGCAGTACTTC	CASSLRQDRGPSYEQYF
NA	TRBV20-1	NA	TRBJ1-2	TGCAGTGCTAGAGATGGGGCGACAGGAGATTACACCTTC	CSARDGATGDYTF
few	TRBV6-5	TRBD1	TRBJ2-7	TGTGCCAGCAGTTACTCACCGGGACAGGACTTCTCCTACGAGCAGTACTTC	CASSYSPGQDFSYEQYF
NA	TRBV6-2/TRBV6-3	NA	TRBJ2-7	TGTGCCAGCAGTGGGGGTGATATCTACGAGCAGTACTTC	CASSGGDIYEQYF
NA	TRBV7-8	NA	TRBJ1-3	TGTGCCAGCAGCTTTGAGACACCGCTCTCTGGAAACACCATATATTTT	CASSFETPLSGNTIYF
few	TRBV29-1	NA	TRBJ2-7	TGCAGCGTTCAAAAGGTCACCTCCTACGAGCAGTACTTC	CSVQKVTSYEQYF
once	TRBV7-8	NA	TRBJ2-1	TGTGCCAGCAGCTTGTTACAGTCGGTATACAATGAGCAGTTCTTC	CASSLLQSVYNEQFF
NA	TRBV4-1	NA	TRBJ2-7	TGCGCCAGCAGCCAAGGGGAGTGGAAGCGTCCATACGAGCAGTACTTC	CASSQGEWKRPYEQYF
few	TRBV4-1	TRBD1	TRBJ1-1	TGCGCCAGCAGCCAAGGGACAGGGAGCACTGAAGCTTTCTTT	CASSQGTGSTEAFF
many	TRBV4-1	NA	TRBJ2-4	TGCGCCAGCAGCCAGGTAGTAGCCAAAAACATTCAGTACTTC	CASSQVVAKNIQYF
NA	TRBV29-1	TRBD1	TRBJ1-2	TGCAGCGTTGAAAAACTGGACAGGGTCTATGGCTACACCTTC	CSVEKLDRVYGYTF
few	TRBV18	TRBD1	TRBJ1-2	TGTGCCAGCTCACGTGGACAGGGGGAATACGGGAATGGCTACACCTTC	CASSRGQGEYGNGYTF
many	TRBV19	NA	TRBJ1-1	TGTGCCAGTAGTGTCGTCCCCTCTGAAGCTTTCTTT	CASSVVPSEAFF
NA	TRBV7-9	NA	TRBJ1-1	TGTGCCAGCAGCCTATACTCCAGCCGAGACACTGAAGCTTTCTTT	CASSLYSSRDTEAFF
NA	TRBV4-3	TRBD2	TRBJ2-7	TGCGCCAGCAGCCAAGATCGCGGGGGACTAGACGTCTCCTACGAGCAGTACTTC	CASSQDRGGLDVSYEQYF
NA	TRBV12-3/TRBV12-4	TRBD2	TRBJ2-1	TGTCCCAGCAGACTTAGCGGGGGGTTCAACAATGAGCAGTTCTTC	CPSRLSGGFNNEQFF
NA	TRBV30	NA	TRBJ1-5	TGTGCCTGGAGATCGGGAGGGGAGGGCGATCAGCCCCAGCATTTT	CAWRSGGEGDQPQHF
few	TRBV4-3	TRBD1	TRBJ2-4	TGCGCCAGCAGCCAAGAATGGACAGGGGTAGGATCCTATGAGCAGTACTTC	CASSQEWTGVGSYEQYF
few	TRBV11-2	NA	TRBJ2-3	TGTGCCAGCATACGACAGGCGCCCCCAGATACGCAGTATTTT	CASIRQAPPDTQYF
NA	TRBV7-9	TRBD1	TRBJ1-2	TGTGCCAGCAGCTTTACCGGACAGGGCGAAGGCTACACCTTC	CASSFTGQGEGYTF
NA	TRBV12-3/TRBV12-4	NA	TRBJ2-5	TGTGCCAGCGGACCAAGGGACAAAGCAGAGACCCAGTACTTC	CASGPRDKAETQYF
NA	TRBV28	TRBD2	TRBJ2-7	TGTGCCAGCAGTCCCCTCGTAGCGGGGGGGATCTACGAGCAGTACTTC	CASSPLVAGGIYEQYF
NA	TRBV16	NA	TRBJ1-2	TGTGCCAGCAGCCAATTTGGACGGCAAGCAAACTATGGCTACACCTTC	CASSQFGRQANYGYTF